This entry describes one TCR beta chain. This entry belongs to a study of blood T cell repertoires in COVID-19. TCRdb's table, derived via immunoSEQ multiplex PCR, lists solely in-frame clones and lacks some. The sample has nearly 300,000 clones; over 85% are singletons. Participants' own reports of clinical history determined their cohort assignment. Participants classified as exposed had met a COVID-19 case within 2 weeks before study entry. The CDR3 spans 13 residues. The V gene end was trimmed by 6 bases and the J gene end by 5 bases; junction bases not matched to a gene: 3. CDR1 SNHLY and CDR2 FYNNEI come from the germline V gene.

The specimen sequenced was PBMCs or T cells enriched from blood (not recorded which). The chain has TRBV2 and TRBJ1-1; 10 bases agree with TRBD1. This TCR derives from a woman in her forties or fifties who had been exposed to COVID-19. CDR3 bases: TGTGCCAGCAGGGGGACAGGGGTTACTGAAGCTTTCTTT. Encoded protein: CASRGTGVTEAFF.